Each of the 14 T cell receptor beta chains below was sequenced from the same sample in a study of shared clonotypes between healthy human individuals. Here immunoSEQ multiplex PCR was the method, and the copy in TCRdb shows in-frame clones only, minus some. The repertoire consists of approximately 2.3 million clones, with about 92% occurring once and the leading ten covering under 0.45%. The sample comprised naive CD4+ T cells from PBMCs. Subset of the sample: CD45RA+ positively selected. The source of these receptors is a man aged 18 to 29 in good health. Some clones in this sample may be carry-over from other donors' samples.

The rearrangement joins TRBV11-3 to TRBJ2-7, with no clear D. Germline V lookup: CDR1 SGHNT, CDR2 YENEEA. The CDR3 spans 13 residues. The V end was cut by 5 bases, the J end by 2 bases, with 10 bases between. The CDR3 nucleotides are TGTGCCAGCAGCCGCACCCCTACCTACGAGCAGTACTTC. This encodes CASSRTPTYEQYF.

CDR3 sequence (DNA): TGTGCCAGCAGCTTGGGCCACGGCGGGGGCAACACCGGGGAGCTGTTTTTT. Its translation is CASSLGHGGGNTGELFF. The chain employs TRBV5-4 and TRBJ2-2, with D tentatively TRBD2 (7 bases). V was cut by 0 bases and J by 2 bases, with 14 bases left in between. The CDR3 covers 17 residues. CDR1 and CDR2 (germline): SGHNT, YYREEE (reference sequence).

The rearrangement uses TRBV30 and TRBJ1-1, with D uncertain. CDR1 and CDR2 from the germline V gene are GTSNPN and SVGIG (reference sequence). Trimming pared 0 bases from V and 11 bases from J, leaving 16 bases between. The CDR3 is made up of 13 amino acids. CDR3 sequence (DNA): TGTGCCTGGAGTGTTGGACGACTCAAGAGGGCTTTCTTT. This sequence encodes CAWSVGRLKRAFF.

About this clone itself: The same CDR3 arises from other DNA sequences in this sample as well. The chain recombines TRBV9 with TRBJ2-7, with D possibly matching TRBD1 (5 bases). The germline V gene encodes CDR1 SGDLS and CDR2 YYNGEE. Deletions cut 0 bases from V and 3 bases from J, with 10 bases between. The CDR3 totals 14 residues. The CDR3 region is CASSVATGGYEQYF. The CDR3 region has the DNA TGTGCCAGCAGCGTAGCTACAGGTGGCTACGAGCAGTACTTC.

CDR3 in amino acids: CASSIEASRVTGELFF. The CDR3 DNA is TGTGCCAGTAGTATAGAGGCTAGCCGGGTCACCGGGGAGCTGTTTTTT. The chain uses TRBV19 and TRBJ2-2, with a tentative D call TRBD2 (5 bases). V was clipped by 0 bases and J by 4 bases, with 12 bases between them. From germline, CDR1 is LNHDA and CDR2 SQIVND (reference sequence). This CDR3 is built from 16 residues.

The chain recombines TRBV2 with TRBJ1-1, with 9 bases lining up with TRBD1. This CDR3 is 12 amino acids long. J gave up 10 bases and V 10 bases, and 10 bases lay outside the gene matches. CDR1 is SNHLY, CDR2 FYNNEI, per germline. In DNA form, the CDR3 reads TGTGCCACCTCCACCACGACAGGGGGAGCTTTCTTT. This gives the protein CATSTTTGGAFF.

DNA of the CDR3: TGTGCCAGCAGCCGTGGCGTAACTAGCGGACACACCGGGGAGCTGTTTTTT. Translated: CASSRGVTSGHTGELFF. The chain carries TRBV14 and TRBJ2-2; 8 bases agree with TRBD2. Looked up from germline, CDR1 is SGHDN and CDR2 is FVKESK. The J segment lost 3 bases and the V segment lost 4 bases, leaving 10 bases of the junction unmatched. The CDR3 contains 17 residues.

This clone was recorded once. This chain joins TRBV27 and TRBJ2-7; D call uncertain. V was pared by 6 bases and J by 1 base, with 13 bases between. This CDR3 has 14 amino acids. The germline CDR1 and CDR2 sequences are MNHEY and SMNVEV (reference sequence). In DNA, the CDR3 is TGTGCCAGCAGCTCCTTTGGGCAGTCCTACGAGCAGTACTTC. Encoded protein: CASSSFGQSYEQYF.

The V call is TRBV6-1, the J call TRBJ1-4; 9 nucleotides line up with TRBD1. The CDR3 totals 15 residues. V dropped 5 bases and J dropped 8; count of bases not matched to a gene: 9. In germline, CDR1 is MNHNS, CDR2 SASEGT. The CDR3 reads CASSTSTGGGEKLFF. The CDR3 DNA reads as TGTGCCAGCAGTACCTCTACAGGGGGCGGGGAAAAACTGTTTTTT.

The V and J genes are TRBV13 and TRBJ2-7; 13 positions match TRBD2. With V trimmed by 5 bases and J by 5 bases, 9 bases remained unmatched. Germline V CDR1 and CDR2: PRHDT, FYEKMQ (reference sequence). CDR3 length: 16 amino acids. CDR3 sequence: CASSPRTSGRVHEQYF. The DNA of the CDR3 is TGTGCCAGCAGCCCACGGACTAGCGGGAGAGTACACGAGCAGTACTTC.

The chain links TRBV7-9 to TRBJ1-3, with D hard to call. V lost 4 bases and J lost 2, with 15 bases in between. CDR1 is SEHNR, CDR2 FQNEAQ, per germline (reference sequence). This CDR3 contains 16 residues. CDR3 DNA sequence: TGTGCCAGCAGCTCCGTCCAGGTGAGTCCTGGAAACACCATATATTTT. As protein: CASSSVQVSPGNTIYF.

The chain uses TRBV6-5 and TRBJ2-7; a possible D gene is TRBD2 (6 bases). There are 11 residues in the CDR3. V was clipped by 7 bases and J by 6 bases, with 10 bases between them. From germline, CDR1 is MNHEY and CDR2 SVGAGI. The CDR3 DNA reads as TGTGCCAGCACCATGGGGGGCGAGCAGTACTTC. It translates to CASTMGGEQYF.

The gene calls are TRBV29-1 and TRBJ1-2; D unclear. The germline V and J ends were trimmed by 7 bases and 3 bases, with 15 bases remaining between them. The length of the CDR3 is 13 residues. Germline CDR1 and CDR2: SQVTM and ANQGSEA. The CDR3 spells CSDVPGSHYGYTF. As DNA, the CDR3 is TGCAGCGACGTGCCGGGCTCTCACTATGGCTACACCTTC.

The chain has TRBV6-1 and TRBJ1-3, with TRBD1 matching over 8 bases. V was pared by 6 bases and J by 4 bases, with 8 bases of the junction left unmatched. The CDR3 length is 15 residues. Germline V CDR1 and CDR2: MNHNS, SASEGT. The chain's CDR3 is CASRRQGMEGNTIYF. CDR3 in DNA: TGTGCCAGCAGAAGACAGGGGATGGAAGGAAACACCATATATTTT.